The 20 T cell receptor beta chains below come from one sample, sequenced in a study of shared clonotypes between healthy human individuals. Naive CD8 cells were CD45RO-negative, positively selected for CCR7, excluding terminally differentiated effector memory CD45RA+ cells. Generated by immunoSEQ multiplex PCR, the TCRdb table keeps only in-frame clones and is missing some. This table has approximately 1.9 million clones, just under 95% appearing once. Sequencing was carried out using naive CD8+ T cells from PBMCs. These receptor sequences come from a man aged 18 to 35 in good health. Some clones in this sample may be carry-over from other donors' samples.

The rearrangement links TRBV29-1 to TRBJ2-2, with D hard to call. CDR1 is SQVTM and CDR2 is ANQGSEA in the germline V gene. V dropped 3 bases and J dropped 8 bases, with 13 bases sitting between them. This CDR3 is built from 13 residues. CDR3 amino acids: CSVEKTGQGELFF. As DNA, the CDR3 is TGCAGCGTTGAGAAGACGGGTCAAGGGGAGCTGTTTTTT.

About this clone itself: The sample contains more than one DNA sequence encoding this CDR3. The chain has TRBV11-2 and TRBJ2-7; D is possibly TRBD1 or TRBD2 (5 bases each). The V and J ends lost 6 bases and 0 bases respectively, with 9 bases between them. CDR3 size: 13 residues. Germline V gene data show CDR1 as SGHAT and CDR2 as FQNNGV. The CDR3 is CASRRGGSYEQYF. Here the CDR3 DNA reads TGTGCCAGCAGGAGGGGCGGCTCCTACGAGCAGTACTTC.

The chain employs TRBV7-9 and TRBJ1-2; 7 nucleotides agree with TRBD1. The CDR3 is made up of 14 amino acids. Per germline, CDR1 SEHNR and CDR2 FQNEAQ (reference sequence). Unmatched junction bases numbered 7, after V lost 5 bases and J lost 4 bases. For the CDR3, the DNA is TGTGCCAGCAGCCACCGGGACAGATCCTATGGCTACACCTTC. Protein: CASSHRDRSYGYTF.

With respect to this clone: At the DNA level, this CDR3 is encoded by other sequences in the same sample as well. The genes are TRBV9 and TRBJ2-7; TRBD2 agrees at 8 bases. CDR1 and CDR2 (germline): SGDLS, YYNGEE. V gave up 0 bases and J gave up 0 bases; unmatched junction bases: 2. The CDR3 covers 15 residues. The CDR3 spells CASSVGTSSSYEQYF. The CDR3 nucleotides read TGTGCCAGCAGCGTAGGGACTAGCAGCTCCTACGAGCAGTACTTC. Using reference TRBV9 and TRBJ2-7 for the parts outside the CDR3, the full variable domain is DSGVTQTPKHLITATGQRVTLRCSPRSGDLSVYWYQQSLDQGLQFLIQYYNGEERAKGNILERFSAQQFPDLHSELNLSSLELGDSALYFCASSVGTSSSYEQYFGPGTRLTVT.

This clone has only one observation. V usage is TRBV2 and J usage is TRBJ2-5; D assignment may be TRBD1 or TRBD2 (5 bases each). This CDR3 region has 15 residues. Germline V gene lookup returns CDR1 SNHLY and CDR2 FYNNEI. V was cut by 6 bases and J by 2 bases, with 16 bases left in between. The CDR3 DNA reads TGTGCCAGCAGCCCAAAGGGACGGCTACAAGAGACCCAGTACTTC. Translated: CASSPKGRLQETQYF.

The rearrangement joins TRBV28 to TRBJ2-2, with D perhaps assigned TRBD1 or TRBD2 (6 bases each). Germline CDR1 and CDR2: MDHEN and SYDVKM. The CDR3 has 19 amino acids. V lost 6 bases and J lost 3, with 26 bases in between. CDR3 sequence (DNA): TGTGCCAGCAGCCCGCTCAGACAACCTGCGGGACACCACACCGGGGAGCTGTTTTTT. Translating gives CASSPLRQPAGHHTGELFF.

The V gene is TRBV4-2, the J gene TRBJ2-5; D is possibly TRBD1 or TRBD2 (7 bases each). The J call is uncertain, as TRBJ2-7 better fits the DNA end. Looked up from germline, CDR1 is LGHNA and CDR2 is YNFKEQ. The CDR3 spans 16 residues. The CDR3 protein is CASSQEGGTAFYEQYF. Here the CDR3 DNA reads TGTGCCAGCAGCCAAGAGGGGGGGACAGCCTTCTACGAGCAGTACTTC.

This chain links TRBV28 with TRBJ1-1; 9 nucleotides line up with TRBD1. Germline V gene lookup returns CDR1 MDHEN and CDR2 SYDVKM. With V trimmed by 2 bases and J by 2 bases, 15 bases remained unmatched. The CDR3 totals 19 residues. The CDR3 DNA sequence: TGTGCCAGCAGTTTAACCCTTGCCGAGTGGGACAGGGTAAACACTGAAGCTTTCTTT. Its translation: CASSLTLAEWDRVNTEAFF. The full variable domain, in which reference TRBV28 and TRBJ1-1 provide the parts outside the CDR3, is DVKVTQSSRYLVKRTGEKVFLECVQDMDHENMFWYRQDPGLGLRLIYFSYDVKMKEKGDIPEGYSVSREKKERFSLILESASTNQTSMYLCASSLTLAEWDRVNTEAFFGQGTRLTVV.

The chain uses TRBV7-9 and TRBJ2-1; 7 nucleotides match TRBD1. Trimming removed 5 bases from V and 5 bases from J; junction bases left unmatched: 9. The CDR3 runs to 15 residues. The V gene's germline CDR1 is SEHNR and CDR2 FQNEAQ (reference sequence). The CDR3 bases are TGTGCCAGCAGCCCCGCCGACAGGGACCACAATGAGCAGTTCTTC. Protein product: CASSPADRDHNEQFF.

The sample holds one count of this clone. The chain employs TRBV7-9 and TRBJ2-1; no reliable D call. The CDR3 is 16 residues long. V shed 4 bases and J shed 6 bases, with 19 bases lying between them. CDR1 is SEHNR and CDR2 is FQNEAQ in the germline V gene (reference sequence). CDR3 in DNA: TGTGCCAGCAGCTCCTGGGTCACCAAACCGGTCAATGAGCAGTTCTTC. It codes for CASSSWVTKPVNEQFF.

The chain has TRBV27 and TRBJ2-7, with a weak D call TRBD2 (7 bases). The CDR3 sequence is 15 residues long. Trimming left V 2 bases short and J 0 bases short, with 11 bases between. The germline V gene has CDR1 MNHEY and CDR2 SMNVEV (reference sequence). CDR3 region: CASSLGGAPSYEQYF. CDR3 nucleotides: TGTGCCAGCAGTTTAGGGGGGGCCCCCTCCTACGAGCAGTACTTC.

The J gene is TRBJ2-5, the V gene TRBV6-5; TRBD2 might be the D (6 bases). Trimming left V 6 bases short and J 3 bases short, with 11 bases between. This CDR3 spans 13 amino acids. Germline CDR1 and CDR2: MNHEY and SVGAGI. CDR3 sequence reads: CASSVLAEETQYF. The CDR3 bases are TGTGCCAGCAGCGTCTTAGCGGAAGAGACCCAGTACTTC.

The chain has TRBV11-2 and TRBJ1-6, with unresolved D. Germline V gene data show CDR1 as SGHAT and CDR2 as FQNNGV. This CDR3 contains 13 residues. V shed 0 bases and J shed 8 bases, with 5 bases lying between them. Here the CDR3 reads CASSLERDSPLHF. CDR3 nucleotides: TGTGCCAGCAGCTTAGAGCGCGATTCACCCCTCCACTTT. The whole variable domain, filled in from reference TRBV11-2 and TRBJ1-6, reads EAGVAQSPRYKIIEKRQSVAFWCNPISGHATLYWYQQILGQGPKLLIQFQNNGVVDDSQLPKDRFSAERLKGVDSTLKIQPAKLEDSAVYLCASSLERDSPLHFGNGTRLTVT.

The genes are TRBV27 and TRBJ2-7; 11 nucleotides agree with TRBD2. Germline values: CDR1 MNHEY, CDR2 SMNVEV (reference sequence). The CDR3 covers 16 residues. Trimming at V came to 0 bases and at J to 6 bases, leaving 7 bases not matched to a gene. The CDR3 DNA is TGTGCCAGCAGTTTATCTGCCGCTAGCGGGAGGCGCGAGCAGTACTTC. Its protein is CASSLSAASGRREQYF.

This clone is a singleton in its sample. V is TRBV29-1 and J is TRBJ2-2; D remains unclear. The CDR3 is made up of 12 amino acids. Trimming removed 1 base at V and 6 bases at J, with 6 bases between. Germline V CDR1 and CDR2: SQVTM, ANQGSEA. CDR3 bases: TGCAGCGTTGAAGGATTACCCGGGGAGCTGTTTTTT. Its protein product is CSVEGLPGELFF.

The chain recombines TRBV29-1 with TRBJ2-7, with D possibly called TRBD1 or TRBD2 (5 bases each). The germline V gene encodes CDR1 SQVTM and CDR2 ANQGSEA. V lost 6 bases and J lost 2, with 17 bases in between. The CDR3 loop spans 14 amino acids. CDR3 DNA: TGCAGCGTGCGGGTGAGTGGCAGGGCCTACGAGCAGTACTTC. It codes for CSVRVSGRAYEQYF.

The CDR3 sequence is CASSDRPVSRRGSNEKLFF. Here the CDR3 DNA reads TGTGCCAGCAGTGACCGCCCCGTTAGCCGCCGAGGGAGTAATGAAAAACTGTTTTTT. The chain recombines TRBV27 with TRBJ1-4; no clear D. CDR3 length: 19 residues. Germline CDR1 MNHEY, CDR2 SMNVEV (reference sequence). The V and J ends lost 5 bases and 4 bases respectively, with 26 bases between them.

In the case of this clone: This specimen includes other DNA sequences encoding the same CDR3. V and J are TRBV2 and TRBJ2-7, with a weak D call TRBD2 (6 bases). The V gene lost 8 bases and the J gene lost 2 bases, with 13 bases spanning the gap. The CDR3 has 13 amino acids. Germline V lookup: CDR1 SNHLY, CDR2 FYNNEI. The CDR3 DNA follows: TGTGCCAGCCGGGACTGGAGTCCCTACGAGCAGTACTTC. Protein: CASRDWSPYEQYF.

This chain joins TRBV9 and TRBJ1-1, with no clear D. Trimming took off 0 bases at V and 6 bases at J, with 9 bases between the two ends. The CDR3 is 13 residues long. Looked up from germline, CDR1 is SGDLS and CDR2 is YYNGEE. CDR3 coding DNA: TGTGCCAGCAGCGTAGGAGGGTTACCTGAAGCTTTCTTT. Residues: CASSVGGLPEAFF. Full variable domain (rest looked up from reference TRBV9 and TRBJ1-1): DSGVTQTPKHLITATGQRVTLRCSPRSGDLSVYWYQQSLDQGLQFLIQYYNGEERAKGNILERFSAQQFPDLHSELNLSSLELGDSALYFCASSVGGLPEAFFGQGTRLTVV.

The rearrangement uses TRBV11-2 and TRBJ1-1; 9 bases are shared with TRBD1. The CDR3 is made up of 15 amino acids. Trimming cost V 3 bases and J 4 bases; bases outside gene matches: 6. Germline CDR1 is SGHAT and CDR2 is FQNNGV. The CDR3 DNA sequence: TGTGCCAGCAGCTTCGTCTTGACAGGGGGCACTGAAGCTTTCTTT. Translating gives CASSFVLTGGTEAFF.